This T cell receptor (beta chain) is drawn from a study of blood T cells in healthy people across ages. Looked up from germline, CDR1 is MNHGY and CDR2 is SAAAGT. Trimming stripped 8 bases from V and 0 bases from J, with 11 bases between. There are 14 residues in the CDR3. This clonotype was observed a handful of times. The authors ran a second PCR of about 7 to 11 cycles using a sample-barcoded 5' primer and a J-beta primer mix. A template-switch adaptor with 12 random nucleotides tagged each cDNA molecule. TCRdb reprocessed the 5' RACE reads via MiXCR and lists one record per CDR3 protein. The table shows about 640,000 distinct CDR3 sequences, with 35% to 50% occurring only once.

The chain combines TRBV6-8 with TRBJ2-4; D gene uncertain. Sequenced material: blood. This TCR was recovered from a man older than 75 in good health. The CDR3 loop is CASLCWVAKNIQYF. Here the CDR3 DNA reads TGTGCCAGCCTATGTTGGGTAGCCAAAAACATTCAGTACTTC.